Reported below is one T cell receptor beta chain. V was cut by 3 bases and J by 5 bases, with 4 bases left in between. This CDR3 region has 11 residues. Germline V gene lookup returns CDR1 MNHNS and CDR2 SASEGT. This specimen belongs to a study of blood T cell repertoires in COVID-19. Using immunoSEQ multiplex PCR, the repertoire was profiled, and TCRdb retains in-frame clones only, with some absent. The sample carries about 170,000 clones, 88% recorded once. This receptor was obtained from a man between 60 and 75 years old with acute or convalescent COVID-19. The chain couples TRBV6-1 to TRBJ1-2; D gene unclear. Sequencing used peripheral blood. The CDR3 region is CASSDQYGYTF. CDR3 DNA: TGTGCCAGCAGTGATCAGTATGGCTACACCTTC.